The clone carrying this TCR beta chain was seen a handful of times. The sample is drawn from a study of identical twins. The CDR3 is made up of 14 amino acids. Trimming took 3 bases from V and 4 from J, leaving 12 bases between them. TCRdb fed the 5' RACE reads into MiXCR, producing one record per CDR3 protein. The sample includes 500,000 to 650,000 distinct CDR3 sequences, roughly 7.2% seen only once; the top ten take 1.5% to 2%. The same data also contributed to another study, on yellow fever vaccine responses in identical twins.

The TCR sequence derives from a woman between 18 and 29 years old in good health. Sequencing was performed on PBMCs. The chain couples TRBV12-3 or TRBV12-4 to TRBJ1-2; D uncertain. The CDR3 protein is CASSFFGQSYGYTF. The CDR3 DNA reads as TGTGCCAGCAGTTTTTTTGGTCAAAGCTATGGCTACACCTTC.